The entry below gives a single T cell receptor beta chain sequence along with its context. A few counts support this clonotype. Its antigen is still unknown. Qualities for individual bases were not recorded, and no much larger clone is one base off. These data are taken from a study of T cells in Graves' hyperthyroidism and ophthalmopathy (dated by TCRdb to the late 2010s). Broadly, across the study: Peripheral blood samples were taken at the time of initial diagnosis, prior to any treatment. According to the paper, TCR Vbeta CDR3 sequencing was carried out on over 130 peripheral blood samples, which came from fewer than 50 ophthalmopathy, some 73 hyperthyroidism and some 17 progressor patients. Thyroid tissue and blood T-cell repertoires from six Graves' hyperthyroidism patients were also compared in the study. The 75 to 100 discovery patients were divided at random into training and test sets in a 7:3 ratio. After sampling, hyperthyroidism patients received methimazole starting at 30 mg daily, and ophthalmopathy patients received high-dose intravenous methylprednisolone. An independent validation cohort of around 19 hyperthyroidism patients and about 15 patients who later progressed to ophthalmopathy tested prospective prediction of ophthalmopathy. A discovery cohort of about 96 patients, roughly 43 with Graves' ophthalmopathy and 57 with stable Graves' hyperthyroidism, was used to find distinguishing TCR V-J signatures. Findings and caveats that apply to the study as a whole: Most expanded thyroid clonotypes (frequency above 0.001) were also found in blood, which suggests that blood repertoires may mirror thyroid immune responses. During validation, the model predicted progression to ophthalmopathy a median of roughly six months ahead of onset, with around 71% sensitivity and around 72% specificity. A model built on a 13 V-J signature distinguished ophthalmopathy from stable hyperthyroidism, reaching about 88% sensitivity and 81% to 83% specificity in cross-validation and 80%/75% in testing. Sample size was not statistically predetermined, and blinding of investigators to group allocation was not performed.

The TCR beta CDR3 regions were amplified from the RNA transcripts. The TCR CDR3 was subjected to a first round of RT-PCR using the HTBI primer set and the Qiagen OneStep RT-PCR kit. Libraries were constructed in a second round of multiplex PCR, after which size selection and purification were carried out. Libraries were sequenced paired-end with 100 bp reads on an Illumina HiSeq2000. The original methods were these. SOAPnuke was used to process the raw data, throwing out any read that contained adapters or uncalled bases, had a mean Phred below 15, or lacked an exact constant-primer or identifier match. High-quality paired reads were merged using COPE v1.2.5, and each unique nucleotide sequence was defined as a clonotype. Clonotypes were aligned to IMGT TRBV, TRBD and TRBJ reference segments using MiTCR v1.1. The analysis included only V-J combinations with a frequency above 0.0001, which together covered 99.2% of the repertoires. The TCS score was defined as F50 (clonal expansion) divided by E x V (chaos), with BLOSUM62-based TCRdist calculated between CDR3 peptides within each V-J. Welch's t-statistics and random forest reduced roughly 500 V-J features to around 14, which were used in a naive Bayes classifier (R e1071). TCRdb reanalyzed the raw reads on its own, using fastp at Q25 for trimming and MiXCR for clone calling, and kept in-frame beta chains. CDR3 protein duplicates are merged, each entry listing the most common genes and DNA. For this entry, the V and J calls and clone size follow TCRdb and not the study's own pipeline. Counted in this sample were approximately 200,000 distinct CDR3 sequences; about 16% of them appeared once. The ten largest clones take up about two fifths of the sample.

V is shortened by 3 bases, J by 1 base, and the region joining them spans 9 bases. From its cysteine to its phenylalanine, the CDR3 spans 14 amino acids. The read is trimmed to its CDR3 DNA, 42 bases read in frame from base 1. CDR1 KGHDR and CDR2 SFDVKD are derived from the germline V gene. Stable Graves' hyperthyroidism was defined as the absence of progression to ophthalmopathy over 18 months of follow-up. Hyperthyroidism patients were newly diagnosed, had a disease duration of under 2 months, and were aged 18 to 65 years. The study excluded patients with uncontrolled infections, other autoimmune diseases, pregnancy or lactation. Diagnoses were based on clinical symptoms, serum thyroxine and TRAb, thyroid ultrasound and orbital computed tomography. PBMCs were separated from roughly 9.6 ml of fresh peripheral blood using Ficoll-Paque density gradient centrifugation. Trizol reagent was used to extract total RNA, and RNA quality was then checked on an Agilent 2100 Bioanalyzer.

The V and J genes are TRBV24-1 and TRBJ2-7; the D gene is not confidently resolved. Input material: blood. The clonotype was recovered from a man between 40 and 49 years old with Graves' hyperthyroidism. Read as DNA, the sequence is TGTGCCACCAGTGATGCGGACGGGTCCTACGAGCAGTACTTC. Translated, this gives CATSDADGSYEQYF.